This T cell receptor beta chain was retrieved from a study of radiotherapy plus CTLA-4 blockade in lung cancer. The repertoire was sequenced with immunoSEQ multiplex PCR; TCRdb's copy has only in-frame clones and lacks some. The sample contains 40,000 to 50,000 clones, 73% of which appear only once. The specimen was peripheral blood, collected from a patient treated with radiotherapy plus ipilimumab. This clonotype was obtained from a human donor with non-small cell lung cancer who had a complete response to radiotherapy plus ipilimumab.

This CDR3 is CAWGREFRYGYTF. The DNA for the CDR3 is TGTGCCTGGGGTCGGGAGTTTCGGTATGGCTACACCTTC. The chain combines TRBV30 with TRBJ1-2, with D uncertain. Germline V gives CDR1 GTSNPN, CDR2 SVGIG (reference sequence). Trimming took 5 bases from V and 5 from J, leaving 15 bases between them. The CDR3 length is 13 residues.